The rows below give T cell receptor beta chains drawn from one sample of a study of OX40 agonist ivuxolimab in advanced cancers. TCRdb keeps only in-frame clones here, not all; method: immunoSEQ multiplex PCR. The profile shows more than 40,000 clones, approximately 85% of them singletons. Material: CD4+ or CD8+ T cells sorted from blood, obtained in a trial of the OX40 agonist ivuxolimab. Source of these receptors: an adult with an advanced solid tumor such as melanoma, head and neck, liver or kidney cancer. CDR3s include the opening cysteine and the closing phenylalanine or tryptophan. A D gene is named only where the DNA matches it firmly. Where a row states a size, it is once, few, many or the class of an expanded clone; other rows omit it.

CDR3aa: CSGIVIVGDTQYF
v_gene: TRBV7-9
abundance: -
d_gene: TRBD2

CDR3aa: CASSLEAQGPVGTQYF
v_gene: TRBV5-1
abundance: -
d_gene: -

CDR3aa: CASSRDRGNTEAFF
v_gene: TRBV6-4
abundance: -
d_gene: TRBD1

CDR3aa: CATSRDRTDTQYF
v_gene: TRBV15
abundance: -
d_gene: -

CDR3aa: CAWTRGRAHTQYF
v_gene: TRBV30
abundance: -
d_gene: TRBD2

CDR3aa: CASSEVGGLPTPYEQYF
v_gene: TRBV2
abundance: -
d_gene: -

CDR3aa: CASSEVPFLAGGGDTQYF
v_gene: TRBV2
abundance: -
d_gene: TRBD2

CDR3aa: CASTLVKGQTLTNYGYTF
v_gene: TRBV5-4
abundance: once
d_gene: -

CDR3aa: CASSQAGRGLLETQYF
v_gene: TRBV4-1
abundance: -
d_gene: -

CDR3aa: CASSPQAVTGELFF
v_gene: TRBV7-3
abundance: -
d_gene: -

CDR3aa: CASSLAGSGVSTDTQYF
v_gene: TRBV5-4
abundance: -
d_gene: TRBD2

CDR3aa: CASRSGLLEQFF
v_gene: TRBV6-5
abundance: once
d_gene: -

CDR3aa: CSVETINALTGRNIQYF
v_gene: TRBV29-1
abundance: -
d_gene: TRBD1

CDR3aa: CASSLGVWGLAGVGTQYF
v_gene: TRBV7-2
abundance: -
d_gene: TRBD2

CDR3aa: CASSQSAGSTEAFF
v_gene: TRBV14
abundance: -
d_gene: -

CDR3aa: CASTLTISGNTEAFF
v_gene: TRBV6-6
abundance: -
d_gene: -

CDR3aa: CAITGRGYENSYEQYF
v_gene: TRBV10-3
abundance: -
d_gene: TRBD1

CDR3aa: CASSDRPSGSPLHF
v_gene: TRBV7-9
abundance: -
d_gene: -

CDR3aa: CASSRGDSYGYTF
v_gene: TRBV27
abundance: once
d_gene: -

CDR3aa: CASSPTGGVAFLNEQFF
v_gene: TRBV9
abundance: -
d_gene: TRBD2

CDR3aa: CASSPIGGELFF
v_gene: TRBV5-4
abundance: few
d_gene: -

CDR3aa: CASSEGAGGELFF
v_gene: TRBV9
abundance: -
d_gene: -

CDR3aa: CVRSLAAGRHNSPLHF
v_gene: TRBV7-5
abundance: -
d_gene: -

CDR3aa: CSVEPANTGELFF
v_gene: TRBV29-1
abundance: -
d_gene: -

CDR3aa: CASSRQGGIGGELFF
v_gene: TRBV21-1
abundance: -
d_gene: -

CDR3aa: CAISDLVGGAKTDTQYF
v_gene: TRBV10-3
abundance: -
d_gene: TRBD1

CDR3aa: CASSLVGGDFGYGYTF
v_gene: TRBV7-2
abundance: -
d_gene: -

CDR3aa: CASSLVAGEGEQFF
v_gene: TRBV7-6
abundance: -
d_gene: TRBD2

CDR3aa: CASSQNTGELFF
v_gene: TRBV28
abundance: few
d_gene: -

CDR3aa: CASSEAGVSGNTIYF
v_gene: TRBV2
abundance: -
d_gene: -

CDR3aa: CASSLRYGWGYTF
v_gene: TRBV28
abundance: -
d_gene: -

CDR3aa: CASNLGGPDTQYF
v_gene: TRBV28
abundance: -
d_gene: -

CDR3aa: CASSYTNTDTQYF
v_gene: TRBV4-1
abundance: -
d_gene: -

CDR3aa: CAISGSPQGMYYGYTF
v_gene: TRBV10-3
abundance: -
d_gene: -

CDR3aa: CASRFNREDGYTF
v_gene: TRBV2
abundance: -
d_gene: -

CDR3aa: CASSLGQETQYF
v_gene: TRBV5-1
abundance: -
d_gene: -

CDR3aa: CASSTWTDNSPLHF
v_gene: TRBV5-1
abundance: few
d_gene: -

CDR3aa: CASSSPGEQETQYF
v_gene: TRBV27
abundance: -
d_gene: -

CDR3aa: CASSWTGVNTEAFF
v_gene: TRBV19
abundance: -
d_gene: TRBD1

CDR3aa: CASSLGGDTEAFF
v_gene: TRBV7-3
abundance: -
d_gene: -

CDR3aa: CATSTSQEGAEAFF
v_gene: TRBV15
abundance: -
d_gene: -

CDR3aa: CSVARMAFGTGGDEQYF
v_gene: TRBV29-1
abundance: -
d_gene: TRBD1

CDR3aa: CASSQDRLGGNYGYTF
v_gene: TRBV4-3
abundance: -
d_gene: -

CDR3aa: CASSLDFTGELFF
v_gene: TRBV5-1
abundance: -
d_gene: -

CDR3aa: CASSNRLAGVYEQYF
v_gene: TRBV28
abundance: -
d_gene: TRBD2

CDR3aa: CASSPGQMIEKLFF
v_gene: TRBV6-1
abundance: -
d_gene: -